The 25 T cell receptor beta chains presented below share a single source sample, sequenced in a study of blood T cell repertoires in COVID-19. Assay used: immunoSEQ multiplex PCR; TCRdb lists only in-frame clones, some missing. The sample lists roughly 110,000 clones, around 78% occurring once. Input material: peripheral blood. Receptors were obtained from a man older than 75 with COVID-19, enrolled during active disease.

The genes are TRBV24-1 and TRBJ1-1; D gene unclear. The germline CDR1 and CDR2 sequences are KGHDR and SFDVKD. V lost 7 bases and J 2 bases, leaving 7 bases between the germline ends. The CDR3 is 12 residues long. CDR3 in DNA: TGTGCCACCAGAGGAGGCAACACTGAAGCTTTCTTT. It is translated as CATRGGNTEAFF.

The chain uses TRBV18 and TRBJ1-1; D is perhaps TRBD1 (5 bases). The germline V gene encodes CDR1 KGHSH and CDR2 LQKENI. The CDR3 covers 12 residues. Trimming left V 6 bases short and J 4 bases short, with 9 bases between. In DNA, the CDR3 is TGTGCCAGCTCTCAAGGGGTCACTGAAGCTTTCTTT. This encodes CASSQGVTEAFF. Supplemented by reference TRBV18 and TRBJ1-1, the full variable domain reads NAGVMQNPRHLVRRRGQEARLRCSPMKGHSHVYWYRQLPEEGLKFMVYLQKENIIDESGMPKERFSAEFPKEGPSILRIQQVVRGDSAAYFCASSQGVTEAFFGQGTRLTVV.

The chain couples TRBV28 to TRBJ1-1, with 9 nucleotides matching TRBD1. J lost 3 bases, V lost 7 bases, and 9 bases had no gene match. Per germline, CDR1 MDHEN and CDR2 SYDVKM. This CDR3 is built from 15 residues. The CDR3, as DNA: TGTGCCAGCACCTCCTTTGGGGACAGGGACACTGAAGCTTTCTTT. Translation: CASTSFGDRDTEAFF.

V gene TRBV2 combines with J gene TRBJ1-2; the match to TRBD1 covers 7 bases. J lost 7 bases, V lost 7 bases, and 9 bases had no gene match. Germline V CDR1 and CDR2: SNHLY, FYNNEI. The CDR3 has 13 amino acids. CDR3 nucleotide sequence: TGTGCCAGCACCCCCGAAAGGGGGCCTGGCTACACCTTC. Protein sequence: CASTPERGPGYTF.

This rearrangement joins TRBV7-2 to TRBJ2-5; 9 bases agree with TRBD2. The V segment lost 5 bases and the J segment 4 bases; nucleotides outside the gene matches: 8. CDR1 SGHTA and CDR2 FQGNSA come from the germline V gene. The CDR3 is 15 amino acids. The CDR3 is CASSIPTSGAETQYF. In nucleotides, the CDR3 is TGTGCCAGCAGCATTCCGACTAGCGGAGCAGAGACCCAGTACTTC.

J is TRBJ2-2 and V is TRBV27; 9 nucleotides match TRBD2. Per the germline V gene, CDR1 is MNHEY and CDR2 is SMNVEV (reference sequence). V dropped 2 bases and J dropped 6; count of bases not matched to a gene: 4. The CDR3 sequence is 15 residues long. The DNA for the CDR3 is TGTGCCAGCAGTTTAAGTAGCGGGGGCTCCGGGGAGCTGTTTTTT. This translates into CASSLSSGGSGELFF.

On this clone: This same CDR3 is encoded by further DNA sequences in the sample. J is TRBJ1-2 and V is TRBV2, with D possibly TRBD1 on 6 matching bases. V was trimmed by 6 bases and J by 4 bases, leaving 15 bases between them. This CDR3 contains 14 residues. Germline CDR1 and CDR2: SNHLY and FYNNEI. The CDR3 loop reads CASRGQGPFYGYTF. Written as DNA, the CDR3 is TGTGCCAGCAGGGGGCAGGGGCCCTTCTATGGCTACACCTTC.

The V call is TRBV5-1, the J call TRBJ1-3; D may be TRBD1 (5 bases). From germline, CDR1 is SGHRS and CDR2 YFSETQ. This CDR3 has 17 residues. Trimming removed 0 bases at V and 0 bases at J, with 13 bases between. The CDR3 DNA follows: TGCGCCAGCAGCTTGGGGATCGGGGGACGCTCTGGAAACACCATATATTTT. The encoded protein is CASSLGIGGRSGNTIYF.

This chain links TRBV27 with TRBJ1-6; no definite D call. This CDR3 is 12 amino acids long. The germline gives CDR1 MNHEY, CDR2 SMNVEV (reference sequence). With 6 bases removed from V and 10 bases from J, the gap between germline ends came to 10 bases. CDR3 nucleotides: TGTGCCAGCAGGGTAATCGGGTCACCCCTCCACTTT. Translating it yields CASRVIGSPLHF.

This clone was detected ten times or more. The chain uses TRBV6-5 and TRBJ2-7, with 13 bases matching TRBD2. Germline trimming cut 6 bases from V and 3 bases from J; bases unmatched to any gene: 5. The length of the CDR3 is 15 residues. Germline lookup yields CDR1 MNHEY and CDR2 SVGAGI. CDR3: CASSSGLAGFYEQYF. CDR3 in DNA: TGTGCCAGCAGCTCGGGACTAGCGGGATTCTACGAGCAGTACTTC.

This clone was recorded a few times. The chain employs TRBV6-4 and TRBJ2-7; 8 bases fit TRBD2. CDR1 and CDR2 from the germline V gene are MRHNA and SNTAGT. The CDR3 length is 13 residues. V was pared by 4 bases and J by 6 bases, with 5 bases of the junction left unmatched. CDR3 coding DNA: TGTGCCAGCAGTGCCACCCGGGAGGGCGAGCAGTACTTC. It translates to CASSATREGEQYF.

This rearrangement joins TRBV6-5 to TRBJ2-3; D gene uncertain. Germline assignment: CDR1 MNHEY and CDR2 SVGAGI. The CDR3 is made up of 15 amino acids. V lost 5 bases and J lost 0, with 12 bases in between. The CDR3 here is CASSRTSASTDTQYF. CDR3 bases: TGTGCCAGCAGTCGTACCAGTGCTAGCACAGATACGCAGTATTTT.

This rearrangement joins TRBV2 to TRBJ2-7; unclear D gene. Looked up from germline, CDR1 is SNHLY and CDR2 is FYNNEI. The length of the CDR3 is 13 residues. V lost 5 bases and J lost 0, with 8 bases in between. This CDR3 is CASSTPSSYEQYF. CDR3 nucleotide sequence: TGTGCCAGCAGTACCCCTAGCTCCTACGAGCAGTACTTC.

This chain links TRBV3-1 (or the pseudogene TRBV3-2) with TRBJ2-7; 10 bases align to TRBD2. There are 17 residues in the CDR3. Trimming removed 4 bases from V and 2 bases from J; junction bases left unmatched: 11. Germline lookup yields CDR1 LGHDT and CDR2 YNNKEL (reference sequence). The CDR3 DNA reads TGTGCCAGCAGCCTCCCAGGGGCTAGCGGGGGTCCCTACGAGCAGTACTTC. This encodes CASSLPGASGGPYEQYF.

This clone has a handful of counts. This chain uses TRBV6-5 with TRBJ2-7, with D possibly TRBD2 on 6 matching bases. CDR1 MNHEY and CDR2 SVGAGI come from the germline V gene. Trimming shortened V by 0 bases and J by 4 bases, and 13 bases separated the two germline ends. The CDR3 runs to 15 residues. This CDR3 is CASSYSAAGSYEQYF. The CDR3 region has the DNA TGTGCCAGCAGTTACTCGGCGGCGGGAAGTTACGAGCAGTACTTC.

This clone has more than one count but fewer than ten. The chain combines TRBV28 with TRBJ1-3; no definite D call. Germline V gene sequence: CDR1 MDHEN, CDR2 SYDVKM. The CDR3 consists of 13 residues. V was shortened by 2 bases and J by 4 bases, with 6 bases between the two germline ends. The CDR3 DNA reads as TGTGCCAGCAGTTTAGAGGCCGGAAACACCATATATTTT. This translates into CASSLEAGNTIYF.

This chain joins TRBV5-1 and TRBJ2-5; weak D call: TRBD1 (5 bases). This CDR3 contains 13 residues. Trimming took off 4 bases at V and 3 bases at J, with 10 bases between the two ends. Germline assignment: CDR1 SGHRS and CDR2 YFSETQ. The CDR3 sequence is CASSGSTEETQYF. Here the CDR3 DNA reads TGCGCCAGCAGCGGTTCGACAGAAGAGACCCAGTACTTC.

CDR3 loop: CASSGVSSGNTIYF. The CDR3 DNA is TGTGCCAGCAGTGGCGTATCCTCTGGAAACACCATATATTTT. This chain uses TRBV2 with TRBJ1-3; no clear D. Germline V gene lookup returns CDR1 SNHLY and CDR2 FYNNEI. The CDR3 totals 14 residues. Deletions cut 4 bases from V and 0 bases from J, with 7 bases between.

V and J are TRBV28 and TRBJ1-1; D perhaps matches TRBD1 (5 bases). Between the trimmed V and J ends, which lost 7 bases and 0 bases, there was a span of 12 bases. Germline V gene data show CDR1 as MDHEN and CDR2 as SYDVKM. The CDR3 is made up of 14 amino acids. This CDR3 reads CASNVIGVNTEAFF. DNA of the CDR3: TGTGCCAGCAACGTTATAGGGGTGAACACTGAAGCTTTCTTT.

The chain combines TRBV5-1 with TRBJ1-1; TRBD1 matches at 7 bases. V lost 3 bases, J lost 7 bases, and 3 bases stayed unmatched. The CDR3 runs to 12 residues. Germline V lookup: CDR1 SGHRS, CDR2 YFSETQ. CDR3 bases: TGCGCCAGCAGCTCGGGACAGTTTGAAGCTTTCTTT. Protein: CASSSGQFEAFF.

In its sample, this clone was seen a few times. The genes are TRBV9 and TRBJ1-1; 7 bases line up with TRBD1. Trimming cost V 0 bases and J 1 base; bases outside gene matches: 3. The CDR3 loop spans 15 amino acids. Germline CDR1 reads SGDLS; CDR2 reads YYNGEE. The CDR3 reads CASSVAKGANTEAFF. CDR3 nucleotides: TGTGCCAGCAGCGTAGCTAAGGGGGCGAACACTGAAGCTTTCTTT.

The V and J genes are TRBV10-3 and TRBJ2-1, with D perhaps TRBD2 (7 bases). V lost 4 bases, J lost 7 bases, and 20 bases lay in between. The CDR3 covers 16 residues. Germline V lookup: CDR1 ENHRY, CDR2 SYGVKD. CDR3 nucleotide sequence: TGTGCCATCAGTGTTAGAGGGGGGGCTCGGTCTAATGAGCAGTTCTTC. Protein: CAISVRGGARSNEQFF.

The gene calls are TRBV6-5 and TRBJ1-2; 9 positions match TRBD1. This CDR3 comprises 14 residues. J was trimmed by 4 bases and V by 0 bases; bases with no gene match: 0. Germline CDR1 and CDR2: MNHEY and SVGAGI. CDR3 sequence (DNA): TGTGCCAGCAGTTACTCGGGACAGGGCTATGGCTACACCTTC. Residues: CASSYSGQGYGYTF.

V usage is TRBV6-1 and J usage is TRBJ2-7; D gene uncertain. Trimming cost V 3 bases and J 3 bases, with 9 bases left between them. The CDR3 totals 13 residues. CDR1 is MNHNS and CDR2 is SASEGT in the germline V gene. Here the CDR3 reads CASSEAANYEQYF. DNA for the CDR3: TGTGCCAGCAGTGAGGCGGCGAACTACGAGCAGTACTTC.

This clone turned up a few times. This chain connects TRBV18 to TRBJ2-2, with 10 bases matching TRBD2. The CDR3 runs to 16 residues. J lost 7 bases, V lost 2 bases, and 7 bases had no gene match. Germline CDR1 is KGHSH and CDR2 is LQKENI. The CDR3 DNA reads TGTGCCAGCTCACCAAACCAGCGGGAGGGCGGCGGGGAGCTGTTTTTT. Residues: CASSPNQREGGGELFF. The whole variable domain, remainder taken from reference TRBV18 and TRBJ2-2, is NAGVMQNPRHLVRRRGQEARLRCSPMKGHSHVYWYRQLPEEGLKFMVYLQKENIIDESGMPKERFSAEFPKEGPSILRIQQVVRGDSAAYFCASSPNQREGGGELFFGEGSRLTVL.